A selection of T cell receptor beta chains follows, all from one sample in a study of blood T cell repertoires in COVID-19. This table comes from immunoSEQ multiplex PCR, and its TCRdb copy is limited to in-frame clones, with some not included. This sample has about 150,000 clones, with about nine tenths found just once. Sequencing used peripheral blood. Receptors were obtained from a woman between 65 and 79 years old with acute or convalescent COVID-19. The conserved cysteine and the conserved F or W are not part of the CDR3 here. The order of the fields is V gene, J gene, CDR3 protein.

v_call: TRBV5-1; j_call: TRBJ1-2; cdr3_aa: ASSIGTGDNYGYT
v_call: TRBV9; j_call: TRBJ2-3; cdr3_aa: ASAPTGGTDTQY
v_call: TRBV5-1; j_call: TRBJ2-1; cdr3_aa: ASRFAGQGPF
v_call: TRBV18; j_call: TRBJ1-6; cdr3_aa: ASSPGANGSPLH
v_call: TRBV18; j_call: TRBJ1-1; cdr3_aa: ASSPRVTEAF
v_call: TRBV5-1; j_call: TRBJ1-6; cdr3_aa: ASSRDRVANSPLH
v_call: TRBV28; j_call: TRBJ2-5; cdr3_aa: ASSLGRVPETQY
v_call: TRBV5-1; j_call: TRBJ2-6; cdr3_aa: ASSLVQSGANVLT
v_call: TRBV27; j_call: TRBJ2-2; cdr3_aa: ASSLVVGELF
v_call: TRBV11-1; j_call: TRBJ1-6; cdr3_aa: ASSLGPWENSPLH
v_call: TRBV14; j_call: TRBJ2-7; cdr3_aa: ASSQDQDEQY
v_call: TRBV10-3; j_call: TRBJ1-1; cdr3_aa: ATGKGQSHTEAF
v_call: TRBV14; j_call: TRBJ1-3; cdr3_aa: ASSFSGFNTIY
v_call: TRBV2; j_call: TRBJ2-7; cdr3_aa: ASSEPLTGLPYEQY
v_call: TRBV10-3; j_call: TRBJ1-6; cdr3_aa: AIRGQGSGSYNSPLH
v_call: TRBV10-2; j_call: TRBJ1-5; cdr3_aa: ASSERQGAFQPQH
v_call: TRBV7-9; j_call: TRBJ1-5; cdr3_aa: ASSLRDQPQH
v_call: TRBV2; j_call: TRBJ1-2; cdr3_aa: ASSGDGYYGGYT
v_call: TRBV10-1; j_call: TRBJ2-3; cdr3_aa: ASSESRVGTQY
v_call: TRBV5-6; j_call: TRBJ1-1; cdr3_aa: ASSLQGDWNTEAF
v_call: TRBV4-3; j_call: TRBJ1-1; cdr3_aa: ASSQENRAHSSEAF
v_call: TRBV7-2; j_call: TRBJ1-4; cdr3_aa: ASSPRNGGSNEKLF
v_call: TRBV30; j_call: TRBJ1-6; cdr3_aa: AWSVQGITSPLH
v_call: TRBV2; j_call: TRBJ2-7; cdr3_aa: ASSEGLAGGSLY
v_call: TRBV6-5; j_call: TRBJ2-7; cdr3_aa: ASSYYQGGGYEQY
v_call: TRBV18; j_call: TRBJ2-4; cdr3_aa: ASSPSTGTGNIQY
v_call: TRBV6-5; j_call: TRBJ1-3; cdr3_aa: ASTVDILSGNTIY
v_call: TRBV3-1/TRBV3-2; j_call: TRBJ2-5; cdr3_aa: ASSQNILAGQETQY
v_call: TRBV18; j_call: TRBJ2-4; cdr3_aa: ASSPNQGAINIQY
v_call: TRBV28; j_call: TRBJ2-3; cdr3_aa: ASSLRRGGRSRDTQY
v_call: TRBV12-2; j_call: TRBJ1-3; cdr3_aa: ASPGGGADDTIY
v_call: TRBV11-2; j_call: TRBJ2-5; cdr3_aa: ASSLPSGGQETQY
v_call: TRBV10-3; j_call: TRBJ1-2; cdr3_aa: AISDPPGDYGYT
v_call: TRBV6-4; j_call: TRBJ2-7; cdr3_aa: ASSDSPGDRESYEQY
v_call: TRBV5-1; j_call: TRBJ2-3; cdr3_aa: ASRQLLLSTDTQY
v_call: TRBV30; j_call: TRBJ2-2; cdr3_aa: AWSYLGVGATGELF
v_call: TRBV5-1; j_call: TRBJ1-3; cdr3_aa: ASSLGQAQRGNTIY
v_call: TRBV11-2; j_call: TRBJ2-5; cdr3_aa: ASSWGLNSRGETQY
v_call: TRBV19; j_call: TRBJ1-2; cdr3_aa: ASNRGNYGYT
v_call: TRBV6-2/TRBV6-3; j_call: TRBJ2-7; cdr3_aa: ASSPSAAGGHEQY
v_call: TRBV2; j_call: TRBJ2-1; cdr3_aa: ASSESSGGLTYNEQF
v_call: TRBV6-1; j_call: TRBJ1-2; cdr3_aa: ASSESGGKYGYT
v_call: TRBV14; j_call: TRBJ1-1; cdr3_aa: ASSRDRGDAF
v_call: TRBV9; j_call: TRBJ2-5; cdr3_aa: ASSAGQPTGTQY
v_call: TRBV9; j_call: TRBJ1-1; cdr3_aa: ASSEGGQGSTEAF
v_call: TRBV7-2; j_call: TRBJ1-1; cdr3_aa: ASSPRQGAGTEAF
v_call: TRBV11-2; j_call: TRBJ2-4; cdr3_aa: ASSLDLGTRQNIQY
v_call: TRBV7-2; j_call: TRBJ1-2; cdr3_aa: AVTFGQGYGYT
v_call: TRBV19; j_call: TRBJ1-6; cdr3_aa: ASSRLVYSPLH
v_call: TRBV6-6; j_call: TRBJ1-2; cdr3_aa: ASIVGADGYT
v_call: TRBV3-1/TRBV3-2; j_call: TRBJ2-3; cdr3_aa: ASRQLAGELYTQY
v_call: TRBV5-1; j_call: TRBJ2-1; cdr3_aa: ASSRSETSGGAYEQF
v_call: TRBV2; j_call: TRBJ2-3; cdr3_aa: ASTRPGTSGGTDTQY
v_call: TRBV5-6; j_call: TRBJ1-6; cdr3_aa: ASSLRTGDANSPLH
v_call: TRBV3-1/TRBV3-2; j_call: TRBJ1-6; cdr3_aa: ASSQDDSRREPLH
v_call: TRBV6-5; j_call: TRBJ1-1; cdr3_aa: ASRPYRADTEAF
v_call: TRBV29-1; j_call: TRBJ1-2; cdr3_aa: SVDVLGAGSGYT